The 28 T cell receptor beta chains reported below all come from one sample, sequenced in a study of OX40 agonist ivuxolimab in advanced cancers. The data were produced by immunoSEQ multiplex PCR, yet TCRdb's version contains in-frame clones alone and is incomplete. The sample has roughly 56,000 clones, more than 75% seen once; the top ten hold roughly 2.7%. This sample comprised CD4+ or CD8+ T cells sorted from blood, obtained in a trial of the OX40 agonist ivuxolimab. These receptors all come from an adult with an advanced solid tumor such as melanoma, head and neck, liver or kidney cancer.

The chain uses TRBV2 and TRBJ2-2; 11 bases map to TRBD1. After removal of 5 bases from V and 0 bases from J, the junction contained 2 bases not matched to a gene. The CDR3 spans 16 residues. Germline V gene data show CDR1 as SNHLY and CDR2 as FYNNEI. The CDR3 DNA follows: TGTGCCAGCAGTCGGGACAGGGGGACGAACACCGGGGAGCTGTTTTTT. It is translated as CASSRDRGTNTGELFF.

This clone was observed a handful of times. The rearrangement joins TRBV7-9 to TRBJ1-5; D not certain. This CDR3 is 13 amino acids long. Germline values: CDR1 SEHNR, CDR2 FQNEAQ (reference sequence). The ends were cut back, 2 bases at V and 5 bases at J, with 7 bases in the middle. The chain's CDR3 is CASSLLEDQPQHF. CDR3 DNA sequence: TGTGCCAGCAGCTTACTCGAGGATCAGCCCCAGCATTTT.

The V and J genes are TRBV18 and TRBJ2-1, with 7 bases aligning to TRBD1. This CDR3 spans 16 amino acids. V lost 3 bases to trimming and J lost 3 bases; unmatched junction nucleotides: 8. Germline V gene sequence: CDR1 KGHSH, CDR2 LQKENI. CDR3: CASSPSGQSDYNEQFF. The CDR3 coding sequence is TGTGCCAGCTCACCTTCGGGACAGAGCGACTACAATGAGCAGTTCTTC.

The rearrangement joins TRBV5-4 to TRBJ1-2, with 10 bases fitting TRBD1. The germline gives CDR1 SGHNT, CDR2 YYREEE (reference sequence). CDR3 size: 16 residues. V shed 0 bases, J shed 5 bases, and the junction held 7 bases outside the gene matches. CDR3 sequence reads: CASSLVGQGTLYGYTF. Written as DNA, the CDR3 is TGTGCCAGCAGCTTGGTGGGACAGGGGACCCTATATGGCTACACCTTC.

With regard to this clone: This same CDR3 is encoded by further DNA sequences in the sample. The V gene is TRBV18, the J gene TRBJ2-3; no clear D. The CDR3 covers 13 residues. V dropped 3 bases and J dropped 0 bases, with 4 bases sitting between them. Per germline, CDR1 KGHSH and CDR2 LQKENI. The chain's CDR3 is CASSPPSTDTQYF. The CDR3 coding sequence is TGTGCCAGCTCACCTCCAAGCACAGATACGCAGTATTTT.

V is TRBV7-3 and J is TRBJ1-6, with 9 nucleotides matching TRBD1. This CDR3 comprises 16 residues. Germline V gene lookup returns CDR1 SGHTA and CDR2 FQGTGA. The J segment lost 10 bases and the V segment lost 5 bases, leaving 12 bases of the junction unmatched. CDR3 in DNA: TGTGCCAGCAGCCCCCTCTCGGGGACAGGGCACTCACCCCTCCACTTT. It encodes CASSPLSGTGHSPLHF.

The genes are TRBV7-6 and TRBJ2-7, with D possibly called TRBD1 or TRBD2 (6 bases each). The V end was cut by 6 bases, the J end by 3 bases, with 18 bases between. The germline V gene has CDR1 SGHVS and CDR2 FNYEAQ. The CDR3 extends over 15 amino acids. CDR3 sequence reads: CASSRGGNPYYEQYF. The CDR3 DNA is TGTGCCAGCAGTCGAGGGGGGAACCCCTACTACGAGCAGTACTTC.

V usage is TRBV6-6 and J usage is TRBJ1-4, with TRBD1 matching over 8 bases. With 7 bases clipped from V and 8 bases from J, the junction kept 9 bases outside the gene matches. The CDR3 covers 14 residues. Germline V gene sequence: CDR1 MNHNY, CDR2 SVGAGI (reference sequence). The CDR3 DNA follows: TGTGCCAGCAACCACAGGGGGTCCGGAGAAAAACTGTTTTTT. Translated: CASNHRGSGEKLFF.

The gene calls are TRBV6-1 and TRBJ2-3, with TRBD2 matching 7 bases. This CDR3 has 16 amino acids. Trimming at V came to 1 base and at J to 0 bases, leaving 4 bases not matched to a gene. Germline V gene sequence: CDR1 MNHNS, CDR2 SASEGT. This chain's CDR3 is CASSEVLADSTDTQYF. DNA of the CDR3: TGTGCCAGCAGTGAAGTTCTAGCGGACAGCACAGATACGCAGTATTTT.

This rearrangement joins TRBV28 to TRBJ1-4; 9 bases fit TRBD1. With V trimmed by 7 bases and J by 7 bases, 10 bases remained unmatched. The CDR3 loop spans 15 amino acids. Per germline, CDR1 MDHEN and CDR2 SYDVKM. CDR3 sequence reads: CASNQVGQGGEKLFF. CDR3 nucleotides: TGTGCCAGCAACCAAGTGGGACAGGGTGGTGAAAAACTGTTTTTT. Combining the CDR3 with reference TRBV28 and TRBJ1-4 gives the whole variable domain DVKVTQSSRYLVKRTGEKVFLECVQDMDHENMFWYRQDPGLGLRLIYFSYDVKMKEKGDIPEGYSVSREKKERFSLILESASTNQTSMYLCASNQVGQGGEKLFFGSGTQLSVL.

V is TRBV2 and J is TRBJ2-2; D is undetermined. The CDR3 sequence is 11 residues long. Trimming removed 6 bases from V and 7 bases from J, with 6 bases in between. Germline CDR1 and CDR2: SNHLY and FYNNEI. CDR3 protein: CASRNDGELFF. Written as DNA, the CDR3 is TGTGCCAGCAGGAATGACGGGGAGCTGTTTTTT. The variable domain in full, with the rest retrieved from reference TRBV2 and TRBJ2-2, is EPEVTQTPSHQVTQMGQEVILRCVPISNHLYFYWYRQILGQKVEFLVSFYNNEISEKSEIFDDQFSVERPDGSNFTLKIRSTKLEDSAMYFCASRNDGELFFGEGSRLTVL.

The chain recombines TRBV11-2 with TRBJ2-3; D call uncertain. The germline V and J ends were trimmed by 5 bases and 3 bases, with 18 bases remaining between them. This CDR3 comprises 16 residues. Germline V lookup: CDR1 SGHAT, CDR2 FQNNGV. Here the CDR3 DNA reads TGTGCCAGCAGCCCCCCTCGCCTTGGGGTTACAGATACGCAGTATTTT. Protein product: CASSPPRLGVTDTQYF.

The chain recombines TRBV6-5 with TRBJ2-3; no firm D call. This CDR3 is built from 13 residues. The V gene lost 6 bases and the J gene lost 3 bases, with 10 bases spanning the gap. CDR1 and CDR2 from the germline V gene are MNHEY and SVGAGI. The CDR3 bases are TGTGCCAGCAGGTACCCAAGTACAGATACGCAGTATTTT. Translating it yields CASRYPSTDTQYF.

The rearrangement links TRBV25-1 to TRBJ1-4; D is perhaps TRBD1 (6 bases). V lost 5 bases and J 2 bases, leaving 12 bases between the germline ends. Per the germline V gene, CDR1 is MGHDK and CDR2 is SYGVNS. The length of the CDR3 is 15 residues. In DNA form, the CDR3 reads TGTGCCAGCAGTAGGACAGTCACTACTAATGAAAAACTGTTTTTT. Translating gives CASSRTVTTNEKLFF.

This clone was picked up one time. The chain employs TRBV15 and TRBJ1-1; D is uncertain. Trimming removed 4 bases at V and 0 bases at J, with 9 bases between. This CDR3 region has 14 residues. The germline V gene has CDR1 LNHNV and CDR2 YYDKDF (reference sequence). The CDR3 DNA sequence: TGTGCCACCAGCATAGGACGGTTGAACACTGAAGCTTTCTTT. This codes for CATSIGRLNTEAFF.

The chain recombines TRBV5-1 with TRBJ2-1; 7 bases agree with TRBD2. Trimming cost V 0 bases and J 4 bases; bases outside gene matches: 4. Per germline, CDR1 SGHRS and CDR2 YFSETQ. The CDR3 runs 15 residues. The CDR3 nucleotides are TGCGCCAGCAGCTTGGTTGCGGGGGAGTACAATGAGCAGTTCTTC. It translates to CASSLVAGEYNEQFF.

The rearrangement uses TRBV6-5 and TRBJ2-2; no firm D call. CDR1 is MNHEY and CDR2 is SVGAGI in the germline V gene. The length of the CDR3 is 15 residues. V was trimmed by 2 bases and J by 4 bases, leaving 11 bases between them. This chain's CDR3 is CASSYRVEATGELFF. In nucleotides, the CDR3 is TGTGCCAGCAGTTACCGGGTTGAGGCCACCGGGGAGCTGTTTTTT.

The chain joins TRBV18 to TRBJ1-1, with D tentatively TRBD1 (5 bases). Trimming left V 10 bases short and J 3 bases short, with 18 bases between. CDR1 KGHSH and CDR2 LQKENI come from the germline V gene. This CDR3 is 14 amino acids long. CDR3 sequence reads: CATQGGAADTEAFF. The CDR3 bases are TGTGCCACTCAAGGAGGGGCGGCTGACACTGAAGCTTTCTTT.

CDR3 sequence: CAWSGELQAFF. The CDR3 coding sequence is TGTGCCTGGAGTGGGGAGCTACAAGCTTTCTTT. The genes are TRBV30 and TRBJ1-1, with D unresolved. Deletions cut 1 base from V and 9 bases from J, with 9 bases between. Germline CDR1 is GTSNPN and CDR2 is SVGIG (reference sequence). The CDR3 runs 11 residues.

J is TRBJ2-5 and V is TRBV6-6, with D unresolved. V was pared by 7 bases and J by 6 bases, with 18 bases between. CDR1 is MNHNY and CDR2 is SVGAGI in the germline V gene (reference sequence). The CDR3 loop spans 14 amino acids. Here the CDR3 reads CASTDQDGRKTQYF. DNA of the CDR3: TGTGCCAGCACCGACCAGGACGGGCGCAAGACCCAGTACTTC.

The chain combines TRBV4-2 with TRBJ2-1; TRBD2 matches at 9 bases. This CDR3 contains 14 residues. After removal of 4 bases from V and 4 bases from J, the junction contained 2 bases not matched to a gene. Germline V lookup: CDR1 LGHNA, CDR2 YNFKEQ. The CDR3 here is CASSLAGEYNEQFF. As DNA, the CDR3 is TGTGCCAGCAGCCTAGCGGGGGAGTACAATGAGCAGTTCTTC.

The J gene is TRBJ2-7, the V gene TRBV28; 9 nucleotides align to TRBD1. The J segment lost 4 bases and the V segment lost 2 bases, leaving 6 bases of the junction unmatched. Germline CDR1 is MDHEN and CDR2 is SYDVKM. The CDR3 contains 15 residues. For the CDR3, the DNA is TGTGCCAGCAGTTTACCGGGACAGGGTTCTTACGAGCAGTACTTC. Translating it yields CASSLPGQGSYEQYF. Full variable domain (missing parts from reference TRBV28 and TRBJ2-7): DVKVTQSSRYLVKRTGEKVFLECVQDMDHENMFWYRQDPGLGLRLIYFSYDVKMKEKGDIPEGYSVSREKKERFSLILESASTNQTSMYLCASSLPGQGSYEQYFGPGTRLTVT.

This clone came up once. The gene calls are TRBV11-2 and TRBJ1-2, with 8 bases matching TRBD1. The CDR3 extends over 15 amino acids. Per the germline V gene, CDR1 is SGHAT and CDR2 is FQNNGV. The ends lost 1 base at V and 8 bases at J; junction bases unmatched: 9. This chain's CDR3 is CASSLGPQGAGGYTF. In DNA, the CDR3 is TGTGCCAGCAGCTTAGGGCCCCAGGGGGCGGGCGGCTACACCTTC.

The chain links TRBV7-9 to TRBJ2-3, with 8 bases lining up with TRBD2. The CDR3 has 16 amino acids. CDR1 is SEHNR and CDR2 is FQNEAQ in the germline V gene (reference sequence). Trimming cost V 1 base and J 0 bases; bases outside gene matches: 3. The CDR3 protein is CASSLGTSPSTDTQYF. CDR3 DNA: TGTGCCAGCAGCTTAGGGACTAGCCCTAGCACAGATACGCAGTATTTT.

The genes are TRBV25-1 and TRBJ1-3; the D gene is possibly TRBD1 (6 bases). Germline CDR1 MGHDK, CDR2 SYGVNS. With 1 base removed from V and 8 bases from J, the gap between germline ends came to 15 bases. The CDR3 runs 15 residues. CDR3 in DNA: TGTGCCAGCAGTGAATCAGGGGATCTCGGACACACCATATATTTT. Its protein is CASSESGDLGHTIYF.

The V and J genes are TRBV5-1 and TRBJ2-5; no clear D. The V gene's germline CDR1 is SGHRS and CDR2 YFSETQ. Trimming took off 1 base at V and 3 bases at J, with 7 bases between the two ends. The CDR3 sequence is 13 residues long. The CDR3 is CASSLTSKETQYF. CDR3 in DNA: TGCGCCAGCAGCTTGACCTCTAAAGAGACCCAGTACTTC.

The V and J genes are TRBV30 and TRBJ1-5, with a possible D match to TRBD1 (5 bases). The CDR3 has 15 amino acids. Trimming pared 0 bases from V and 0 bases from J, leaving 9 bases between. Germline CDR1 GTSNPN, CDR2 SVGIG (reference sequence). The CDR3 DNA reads TGTGCCTGGAGTGTACGCAGGGTTAGCAATCAGCCCCAGCATTTT. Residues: CAWSVRRVSNQPQHF. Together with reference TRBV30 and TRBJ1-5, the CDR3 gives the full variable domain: SQTIHQWPATLVQPVGSPLSLECTVEGTSNPNLYWYRQAAGRGLQLLFYSVGIGQISSEVPQNLSASRPQDRQFILSSKKLLLSDSGFYLCAWSVRRVSNQPQHFGDGTRLSIL.

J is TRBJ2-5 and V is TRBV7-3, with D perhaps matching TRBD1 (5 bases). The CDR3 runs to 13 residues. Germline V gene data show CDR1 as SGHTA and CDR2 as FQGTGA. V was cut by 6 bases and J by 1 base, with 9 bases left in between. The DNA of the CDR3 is TGTGCCAGCAGTCAGGGATCCCAAGAGACCCAGTACTTC. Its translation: CASSQGSQETQYF. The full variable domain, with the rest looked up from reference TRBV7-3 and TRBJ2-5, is GAGVSQTPSNKVTEKGKYVELRCDPISGHTALYWYRQSLGQGPEFLIYFQGTGAADDSGLPNDRFFAVRPEGSVSTLKIQRTERGDSAVYLCASSQGSQETQYFGPGTRLLVL.